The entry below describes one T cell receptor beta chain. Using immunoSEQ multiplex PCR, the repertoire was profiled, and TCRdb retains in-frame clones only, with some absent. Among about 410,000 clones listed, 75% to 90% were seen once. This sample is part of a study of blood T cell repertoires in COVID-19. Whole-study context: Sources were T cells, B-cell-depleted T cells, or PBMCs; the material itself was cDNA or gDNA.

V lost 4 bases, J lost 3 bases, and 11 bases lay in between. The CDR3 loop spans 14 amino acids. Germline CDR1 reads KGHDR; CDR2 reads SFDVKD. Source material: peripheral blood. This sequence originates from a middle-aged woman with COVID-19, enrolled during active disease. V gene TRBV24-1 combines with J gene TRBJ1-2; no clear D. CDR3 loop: CATSDRNKDYGYTF. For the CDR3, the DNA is TGTGCCACCAGTGACAGGAACAAGGACTATGGCTACACCTTC.